The T cell receptor beta chain under discussion was sequenced for a study of blood T cell repertoires in COVID-19. At the level of the study: COVID-19 samples, acute and convalescent, were from the United States, Italy and Spain. The cDNA or gDNA used as material had been derived from T cells, B-cell-depleted T cells, or PBMCs.

This CDR3 spans 15 amino acids. CDR1 is SGHAT, CDR2 FQDESV, per germline (reference sequence). Trimming removed 4 bases at V and 2 bases at J, with 14 bases between. In the source study's methods: From reference gene primer amplification, estimates of nucleated cell counts were derived. TCRdb's copy holds only in-frame clones and misses some; the assay was immunoSEQ multiplex PCR. V and J calls and clone size follow that table, whereas D and trimming were derived from the DNA. This table holds 280,000 or so clones, around 91% found once. This TCR was recovered from a woman in her sixties or seventies with acute or convalescent COVID-19. Sequenced: peripheral blood. This rearrangement joins TRBV11-1 to TRBJ1-1, with D possibly TRBD1 on 6 matching bases. CDR3 bases: TGTGCCAGCAGCTCCCCGCAGGGGATTAACACTGAAGCTTTCTTT. It encodes CASSSPQGINTEAFF.